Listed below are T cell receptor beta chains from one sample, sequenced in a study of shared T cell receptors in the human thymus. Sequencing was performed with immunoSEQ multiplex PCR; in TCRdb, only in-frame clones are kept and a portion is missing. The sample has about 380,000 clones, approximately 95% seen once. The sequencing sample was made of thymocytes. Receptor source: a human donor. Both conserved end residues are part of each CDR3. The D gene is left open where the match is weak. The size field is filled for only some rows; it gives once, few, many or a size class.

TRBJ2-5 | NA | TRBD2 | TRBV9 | CASSAPSGAQETQYF | TGTGCCAGCAGCGCTCCGAGCGGGGCCCAAGAGACCCAGTACTTC
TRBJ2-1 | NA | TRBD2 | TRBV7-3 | CASSWVGGGSTYNEQFF | TGTGCCAGCAGCTGGGTGGGTGGCGGGAGCACCTACAATGAGCAGTTCTTC
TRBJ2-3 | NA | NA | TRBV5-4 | CASSPTDSTSTDTQYF | TGTGCCAGCAGCCCAACGGACAGCACTAGCACAGATACGCAGTATTTT
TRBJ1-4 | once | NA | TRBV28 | CASSVWGPREKLFF | TGTGCCAGCAGCGTATGGGGGCCTAGGGAAAAACTGTTTTTT
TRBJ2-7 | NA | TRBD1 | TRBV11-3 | CASSSDRGTGEQYF | TGTGCCAGCAGCTCGGACAGGGGGACGGGCGAGCAGTACTTC
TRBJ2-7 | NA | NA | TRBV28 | CASSSANEQYF | TGTGCCAGCAGTTCCGCTAACGAGCAGTACTTC
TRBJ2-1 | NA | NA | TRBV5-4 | CASSITGLSYNEQFF | TGTGCCAGCAGCATAACGGGACTCTCCTACAATGAGCAGTTCTTC
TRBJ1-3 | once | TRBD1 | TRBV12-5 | CASGLASDRETGNTIYF | TGTGCTAGTGGTTTGGCGTCTGACAGGGAAACTGGAAACACCATATATTTT
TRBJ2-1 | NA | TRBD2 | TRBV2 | CATGTSGRFTYNEQFF | TGTGCCACCGGGACTAGCGGGAGGTTTACCTACAATGAGCAGTTCTTC
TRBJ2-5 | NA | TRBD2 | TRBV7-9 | CASSPMREGKETQYF | TGTGCCAGCAGCCCTATGCGGGAGGGCAAAGAGACCCAGTACTTC
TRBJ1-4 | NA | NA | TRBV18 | CASSPIGEPNEKLFF | TGTGCCAGCTCACCAATCGGGGAGCCTAATGAAAAACTGTTTTTT
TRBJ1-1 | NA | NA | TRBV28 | CASTGARGTEAFF | TGTGCCAGCACGGGGGCCCGAGGCACTGAAGCTTTCTTT
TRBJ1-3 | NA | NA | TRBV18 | CASSLSGFSGNTIYF | TGTGCCAGCTCACTGTCAGGGTTCTCTGGAAACACCATATATTTT
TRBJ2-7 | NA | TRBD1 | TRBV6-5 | CASSYSVGTGAEQYF | TGTGCCAGCAGTTACTCGGTTGGGACAGGGGCCGAGCAGTACTTC
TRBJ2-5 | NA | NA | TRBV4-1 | CASSRLPPRQDSETQYF | TGCGCCAGCAGCCGATTACCCCCTCGACAGGACTCGGAGACCCAGTACTTC
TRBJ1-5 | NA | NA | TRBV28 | CASSSPDNSNQPQHF | TGTGCCAGCAGTTCCCCCGACAATAGCAATCAGCCCCAGCATTTT
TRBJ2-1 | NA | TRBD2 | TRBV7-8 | CASSLGLAGNNEQFF | TGTGCCAGCAGCTTAGGACTAGCGGGAAACAATGAGCAGTTCTTC
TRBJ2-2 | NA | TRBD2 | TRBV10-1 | CASSEELLGTSGNTGELFF | TGCGCCAGCAGTGAGGAACTCCTCGGGACTAGCGGGAACACCGGGGAGCTGTTTTTT
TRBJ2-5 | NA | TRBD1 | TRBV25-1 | CASSVTGGETQYF | TGTGCCAGCAGTGTGACAGGGGGAGAGACCCAGTACTTC
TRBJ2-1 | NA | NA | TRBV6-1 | CASTQKPTSWEQFF | TGTGCCAGCACCCAAAAGCCAACTAGTTGGGAGCAGTTCTTC
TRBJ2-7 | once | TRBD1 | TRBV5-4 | CASSPGRGRYEQYF | TGTGCCAGCAGCCCCGGCAGGGGGCGGTACGAGCAGTACTTC
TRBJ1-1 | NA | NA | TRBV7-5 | CVRTSGHLGHTEAFF | TGTGTCAGAACCTCAGGACACTTGGGGCACACTGAAGCTTTCTTT
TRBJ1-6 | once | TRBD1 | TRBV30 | CAWTTQGGYNSPLHF | TGTGCCTGGACAACACAGGGGGGATATAATTCACCCCTCCACTTT
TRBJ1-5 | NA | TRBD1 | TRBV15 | CATSRGDRDRECNQPQHF | TGTGCCACCAGCAGAGGGGACCGGGACAGGGAATGCAATCAGCCCCAGCATTTT
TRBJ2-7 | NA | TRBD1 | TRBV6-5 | CASKQGARYEQYF | TGTGCCAGCAAGCAGGGGGCTCGGTACGAGCAGTACTTC
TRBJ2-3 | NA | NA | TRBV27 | CASSNTIAESTDTQYF | TGTGCCAGCAGTAACACGATAGCGGAGAGCACAGATACGCAGTATTTT
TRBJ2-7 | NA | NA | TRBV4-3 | CASSPRGRATYEQYF | TGCGCCAGCAGCCCGCGGGGGCGGGCAACCTACGAGCAGTACTTC
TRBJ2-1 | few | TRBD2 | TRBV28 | CASSGSGTSGSHEQFF | TGTGCCAGCAGTGGGTCCGGGACTAGCGGGAGCCATGAGCAGTTCTTC
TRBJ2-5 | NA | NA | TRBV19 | CASSIGVASNHTPQETQYF | TGTGCCAGTAGTATAGGGGTGGCTAGTAACCATACCCCTCAAGAGACCCAGTACTTC
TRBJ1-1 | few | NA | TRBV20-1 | CSAATLTEAFF | TGCAGTGCTGCTACTCTCACTGAAGCTTTCTTT
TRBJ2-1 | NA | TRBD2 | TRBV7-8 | CASSSGLAGGPRPNEQFF | TGTGCCAGCAGCTCCGGACTAGCGGGAGGGCCGCGACCTAATGAGCAGTTCTTC
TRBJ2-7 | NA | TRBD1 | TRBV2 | CASSGGFQPRDRTYEQYF | TGTGCCAGCAGTGGAGGGTTCCAACCTCGGGACAGAACCTACGAGCAGTACTTC
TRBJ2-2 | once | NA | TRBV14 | CASSPPSFWSPGELFF | TGTGCCAGCAGCCCTCCTAGCTTCTGGAGTCCCGGGGAGCTGTTTTTT
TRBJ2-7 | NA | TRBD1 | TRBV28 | CASSLPGQGSYEQYF | TGTGCCAGCAGTTTACCGGGACAGGGGTCTTACGAGCAGTACTTC
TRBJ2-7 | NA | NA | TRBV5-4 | CASSEKTGHSYEQYF | TGTGCCAGCAGCGAGAAGACAGGTCATTCCTACGAGCAGTACTTC
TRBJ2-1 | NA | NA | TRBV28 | CASSNIAEASYNEQFF | TGTGCCAGCAGCAATATAGCGGAGGCCTCCTACAATGAGCAGTTCTTC
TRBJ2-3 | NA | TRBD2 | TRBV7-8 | CASSLVREGPDTQYF | TGTGCCAGCAGCTTGGTGCGGGAGGGCCCTGATACGCAGTATTTT
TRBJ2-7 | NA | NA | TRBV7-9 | CASSPPPQGFAYEQYF | TGTGCCAGCAGCCCACCCCCACAGGGATTTGCTTACGAGCAGTACTTC
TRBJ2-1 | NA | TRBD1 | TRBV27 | CASSWDSLSYNEQFF | TGTGCCAGCAGTTGGGACAGCCTCTCCTACAATGAGCAGTTCTTC
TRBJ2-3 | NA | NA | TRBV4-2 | CASSQEREMGTDTQYF | TGTGCCAGCAGCCAAGAAAGGGAGATGGGCACAGATACGCAGTATTTT
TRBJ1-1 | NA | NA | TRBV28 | CASSTFVGYTEAFF | TGTGCCAGCAGTACCTTCGTGGGGTACACTGAAGCTTTCTTT